Sequencing of this TCR beta chain was carried out in a study of technical replicates of blood from a handful of donors. V shed 2 bases and J shed 3 bases, with 10 bases lying between them. Germline-derived CDR1 and CDR2 are SEHNR and FQNEAQ (reference sequence). The length of the CDR3 is 14 residues. The table came from immunoSEQ multiplex PCR; TCRdb's copy has only in-frame clones and leaves some out. The sample has approximately 68,000 clones; under 98% are singletons. What was sequenced was T cells isolated from PBMCs. This TCR was recovered from a human donor in good health. The gene calls are TRBV7-9 and TRBJ1-1; D unclear. For the CDR3, the DNA is TGTGCCAGCAGCTTACTCGGGGTGGACACTGAAGCTTTCTTT. It translates to CASSLLGVDTEAFF. Variable domain in full (rest from reference TRBV7-9 and TRBJ1-1): DTGVSQNPRHKITKRGQNVTFRCDPISEHNRLYWYRQTLGQGPEFLTYFQNEAQLEKSRLLSDRFSAERPKGSFSTLEIQRTEQGDSAMYLCASSLLGVDTEAFFGQGTRLTVV.